This section outlines one T cell receptor (beta chain) sequence together with its context. The antigen remains unidentified. Naive CD4+ cells were CD45RA-selected; the remaining cells were memory. The CDR3 is made up of 15 amino acids. CDR1 is SGHNT, CDR2 YYREEE, per germline (reference sequence). Trimming at V came to 0 bases and at J to 3 bases, leaving 4 bases not matched to a gene. The authors split each subset's genomic DNA evenly across several immunoSEQ plates. Per the authors' pipeline: Sequence data from immunoSEQ were junction-only and lacked quality scores; consequently, filtering differed. Measured with immunoSEQ multiplex PCR; TCRdb has only the in-frame clones, and not every one. From that table come the V and J calls and clone size; the DNA was used to work out D and trimming. The sample shows over 1.5 million clones, under 99% of them seen only once. This entry comes from a study of shared clonotypes between healthy human individuals. Study-level findings and limits: The generation probabilities recorded for non-shared clonotypes fell below those of clonotypes shared by all four donors.

This chain links TRBV5-4 with TRBJ2-3, with 7 nucleotides matching TRBD2. Source material: naive CD4+ T cells sorted from blood. The subset: CD45RA+ positively selected. The receptor's source is a man aged 30 to 39 in good health. The CDR3 DNA reads TGTGCCAGCAGCTTGGGTCTAGCGGAGACAGATACGCAGTATTTT. Translated: CASSLGLAETDTQYF.